These T cell receptor beta chains were read from a single sample in a study of T-cell memory formation after mild COVID-19. TCRdb re-derived calls from the 5' RACE reads in MiXCR, one entry per CDR3 protein. Of tens of thousands of distinct CDR3 sequences detected, about a quarter appear once; the ten largest clones hold approximately 39%. The sample consisted of PBMCs or a T cell subset sorted from them (not recorded which). All receptors come from a man between 18 and 29 years old who had mild COVID-19 (a few samples of this study predate the infection). Cell type and time point are not known. Both conserved end residues are part of each CDR3. D genes are given only for firm matches. Not every row has a clone size; where given, it reads once, few, many or a size class.

D	size	V	J	DNA	CDR3
-	-	TRBV4-1	TRBJ2-6	TGCGCCAGCAGCCAAGTCCCGACAGTGTACTCTGGGGCCAACGTCCTGACTTTC	CASSQVPTVYSGANVLTF
-	-	TRBV5-1	TRBJ2-4	TGCGCCAGCAGCTTGGCCGAGGGGCGGACCAAAAACATTCAGTACTTC	CASSLAEGRTKNIQYF
-	once	TRBV5-4	TRBJ2-5	TGTGCCAGCAGCCCGGAGTACGAAGAGACCCAGTACTTC	CASSPEYEETQYF
TRBD1	-	TRBV11-2	TRBJ2-7	TGTGCCAGCAGCTCCAGGACAGGGGTCGACGAGCAGTACTTC	CASSSRTGVDEQYF
-	-	TRBV7-2	TRBJ2-7	TGTGCCAGCAGCCTCGGACCTGTTGACGAGCAGTACTTC	CASSLGPVDEQYF
-	few	TRBV5-1	TRBJ1-1	TGCGCCAGCAGCTTGGGGCAGGACGGAGCTTTCTTT	CASSLGQDGAFF
-	-	TRBV5-1	TRBJ2-3	TGCGCCAGCAGCCCCGGACCGGTGGGATCAGATACGCAGTATTTT	CASSPGPVGSDTQYF
-	-	TRBV21-1	TRBJ2-5	TGTGCCAGCAGCGAAATGCGGGGCCAAGAGACCCAGTACTTC	CASSEMRGQETQYF
-	-	TRBV5-1	TRBJ2-7	TGCGCCAGCTCCGGCGGGTCCTACGAGCAGTACTTC	CASSGGSYEQYF
-	-	TRBV9	TRBJ2-5	TGTGCCAGCAGCGTAGAGGCAGGGCAAGAGACCCAGTACTTC	CASSVEAGQETQYF
-	-	TRBV5-1	TRBJ1-1	TGCGCCAGCAGCTTGGCGGCAGGCATGAACACTGAAGCTTTCTTT	CASSLAAGMNTEAFF
-	-	TRBV27	TRBJ2-3	TGTGCCAGCAGTCTCCTAGCCCTCACAGATACGCAGTATTTT	CASSLLALTDTQYF
-	few	TRBV29-1	TRBJ1-2	TGCAGCGACCAGGACAGTGGGATCTATGGCTACACCTTC	CSDQDSGIYGYTF
-	-	TRBV19	TRBJ2-7	TGTGCCAGTAGTATAGCGGACGGGGCCTACGAGCAGTACTTC	CASSIADGAYEQYF
-	few	TRBV4-1	TRBJ2-1	TGCGCCAGCAGCCAAGATGTTCTACACACGTCCTACAATGAGCAGTTCTTC	CASSQDVLHTSYNEQFF
-	-	TRBV29-1	TRBJ2-1	TGCAGCGTTGTTCTCTCCCTCTCCTACAATGAGCAGTTCTTC	CSVVLSLSYNEQFF
TRBD2	once	TRBV7-2	TRBJ2-1	TGTGCCAGCAGCTTGGGGTCATCTCTAGCGGGCTCCTACAATGAGCAGTTCTTC	CASSLGSSLAGSYNEQFF
-	-	TRBV11-2	TRBJ2-7	TGTGCCAGCAGCTCTGGCCGGGGGCCGATCTACGAGCAGTACTTC	CASSSGRGPIYEQYF
-	few	TRBV19	TRBJ2-2	TGTGCCAGTAGTATTGTCGGGGACACCGGGGAGCTGTTTTTT	CASSIVGDTGELFF
-	few	TRBV7-9	TRBJ2-5	TGTGCCAGCAGCTTGGGGGCCTTTAACAGGGCACGGGATTGGGAGACCCAGTACTTC	CASSLGAFNRARDWETQYF
-	-	TRBV30	TRBJ2-2	TGTGCCTGGAGTGTAATAATTGGGGCCGGGGAGCTGTTTTTT	CAWSVIIGAGELFF
TRBD2	-	TRBV7-9	TRBJ2-3	TGTGCCAGCAGCTCGTCGGCCGGGACTACCCTCATCGATACGCAGTATTTT	CASSSSAGTTLIDTQYF
-	-	TRBV20-1	TRBJ2-1	TGCAGCCCAATTCCCGGGTCTGAGCAGTTCTTC	CSPIPGSEQFF
TRBD2	-	TRBV7-3	TRBJ2-2	TGTGCCAGCAGCGCGGGACTAGCGGGGGGGCCGCGTACCGGGGAGCTGTTTTTT	CASSAGLAGGPRTGELFF
TRBD1	-	TRBV6-5	TRBJ1-2	TGTGCCAGAATCGCCGAGGACAGGGAAATTGGCTACACCTTC	CARIAEDREIGYTF
-	-	TRBV3-1	TRBJ2-1	TGTGCCAGCAGCTCCGGGGTCGATGAGCAGTTCTTC	CASSSGVDEQFF
-	few	TRBV29-1	TRBJ2-4	TGCAGCGTTGAAGAGGGGAACAAAAACATTCAGTACTTC	CSVEEGNKNIQYF
-	-	TRBV7-9	TRBJ2-3	TGTGCCAGCAGCTGGGACACCAGCACAGATACGCAGTATTTT	CASSWDTSTDTQYF
-	-	TRBV9	TRBJ2-7	TGTGCCAGCGGAATCCGGGACAACTCCTACGAGCAGTACTTC	CASGIRDNSYEQYF
TRBD1	-	TRBV7-3	TRBJ2-1	TGTGCCAGCAGCCCTGGGACAGGGACCCAGGGTGAGCAGTTCTTC	CASSPGTGTQGEQFF
TRBD1	-	TRBV6-2/TRBV6-3	TRBJ1-5	TGTGCCACCGGGACAGATCAGCCCCAGCATTTT	CATGTDQPQHF
-	-	TRBV6-2/TRBV6-3	TRBJ2-5	TGTGCCAGCAGTTACGGGGTCAGGAAGACCCAGTACTTC	CASSYGVRKTQYF
-	-	TRBV27	TRBJ1-5	TGTGCCAGCAGGGGGGGGGGGCCCCAGCATTTT	CASRGGGPQHF
TRBD1	few	TRBV4-1	TRBJ1-1	TGCGCCAGCAGCTCTAACAGGGGAGACACTGAAGCTTTCTTT	CASSSNRGDTEAFF
TRBD2	few	TRBV4-2	TRBJ2-3	TGTGCCAGCAGCCAAGGTGGGGCTAGCGGGGGTTTATGGGCAGATACGCAGTATTTT	CASSQGGASGGLWADTQYF
-	-	TRBV9	TRBJ1-1	TGTGCCAGCAGCGTAGGAGAAAGGGATTCTATGAACACTGAAGCTTTCTTT	CASSVGERDSMNTEAFF
TRBD1	-	TRBV7-9	TRBJ1-2	TGTGCCAGCAGCTCGACAGGGTTGGATGGCTACACCTTC	CASSSTGLDGYTF
TRBD2	few	TRBV20-1	TRBJ2-3	TGCAGTGCTAGAGATGGGGTGACTAGCGGGGTGGCAGATACGCAGTATTTT	CSARDGVTSGVADTQYF
TRBD2	many	TRBV7-2	TRBJ2-4	TGTGCCAGCAGCGTCGGACTAGCGGGGGGAAACATTCAGTACTTC	CASSVGLAGGNIQYF
-	-	TRBV7-3	TRBJ2-1	TGTGCCAGCAGCTTAGGACTTCTGACCTACAATGAGCAGTTCTTC	CASSLGLLTYNEQFF
-	few	TRBV5-4	TRBJ2-2	TGTGCCAGCAGCTTTATTGACGGGGAGCTGTTTTTT	CASSFIDGELFF
-	once	TRBV9	TRBJ1-2	TGTGCCAGCAGCGTAGCGGGGGGGTCGGCCTATGGCTACACCTTC	CASSVAGGSAYGYTF
TRBD1	-	TRBV4-3	TRBJ1-4	TGCGCCAGCAGCCCAGATCCGGGACAGGGCGGCGAAAAACTGTTTTTT	CASSPDPGQGGEKLFF
TRBD1	-	TRBV7-2	TRBJ1-1	TGTGCCAGCAGACAGGGGCGCGGGGTTGAAGCTTTCTTT	CASRQGRGVEAFF
-	-	TRBV4-1	TRBJ1-5	TGCGCCAGCAGCCAATATCCAGACAATCAGCCCCAGCATTTT	CASSQYPDNQPQHF
TRBD1	-	TRBV29-1	TRBJ2-1	TGCAGCGTTGAAGGTGGACAGGGAATATACAATGAGCAGTTCTTC	CSVEGGQGIYNEQFF
-	many	TRBV7-9	TRBJ1-1	TGTGCCAGCAGCTCGAAACAGGAATTCACTGAAGCTTTCTTT	CASSSKQEFTEAFF
-	-	TRBV29-1	TRBJ2-7	TGCAGCGTTGTACCAGGGGAGGCCGAGCAGTACTTC	CSVVPGEAEQYF
-	few	TRBV4-3	TRBJ1-1	TGCGCCAGCAGCCAAGGGGGCGGGATACTGAACACTGAAGCTTTCTTT	CASSQGGGILNTEAFF
-	-	TRBV5-1	TRBJ2-7	TGCGCCAGCAGCTTGGATTTGGCTAGCGCCTCGGAGCAGTACTTC	CASSLDLASASEQYF
TRBD2	-	TRBV27	TRBJ2-3	TGTGCCAGCATCGGGGGGAGCACAGATACGCAGTATTTT	CASIGGSTDTQYF
-	-	TRBV20-1	TRBJ2-1	TGCAGTGCGTGGAGGGCCGATGGGGCCTACAATGAGCAGTTCTTC	CSAWRADGAYNEQFF
TRBD2	-	TRBV4-3	TRBJ2-1	TGCGCCAGCAGCCAACCATCTAGCGGGCGCTACAATGAGCAGTTCTTC	CASSQPSSGRYNEQFF
-	few	TRBV5-5	TRBJ1-1	TGTGCCAGCAGCACGACGACAGTTTCCACTGAAGCTTTCTTT	CASSTTTVSTEAFF
-	-	TRBV9	TRBJ2-3	TGTGCCAGCAGCGTAGGCATTCCCCAGGGCGGGGAGCATTGGGATACGCAGTATTTT	CASSVGIPQGGEHWDTQYF